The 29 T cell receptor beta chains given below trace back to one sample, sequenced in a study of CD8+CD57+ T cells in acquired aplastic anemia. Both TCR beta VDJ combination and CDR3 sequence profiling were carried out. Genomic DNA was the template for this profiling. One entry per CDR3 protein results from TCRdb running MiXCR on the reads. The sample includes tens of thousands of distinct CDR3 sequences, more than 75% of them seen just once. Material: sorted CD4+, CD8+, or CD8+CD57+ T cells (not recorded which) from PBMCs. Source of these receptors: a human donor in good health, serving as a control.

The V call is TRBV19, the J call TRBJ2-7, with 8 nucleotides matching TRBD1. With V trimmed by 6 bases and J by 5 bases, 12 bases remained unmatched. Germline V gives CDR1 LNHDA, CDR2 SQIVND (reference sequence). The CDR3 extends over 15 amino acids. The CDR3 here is CASSHGGQGRNEQYF. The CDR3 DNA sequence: TGTGCCAGTAGCCACGGTGGACAGGGTAGGAACGAGCAGTACTTC.

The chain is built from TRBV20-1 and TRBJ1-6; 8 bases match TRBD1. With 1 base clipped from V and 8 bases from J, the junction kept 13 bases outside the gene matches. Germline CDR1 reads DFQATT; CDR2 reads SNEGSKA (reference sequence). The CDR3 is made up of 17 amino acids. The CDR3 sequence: CSARVVTQGANDSPLHF. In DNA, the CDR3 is TGCAGTGCTAGAGTCGTAACCCAGGGGGCCAATGATTCACCCCTCCACTTT.

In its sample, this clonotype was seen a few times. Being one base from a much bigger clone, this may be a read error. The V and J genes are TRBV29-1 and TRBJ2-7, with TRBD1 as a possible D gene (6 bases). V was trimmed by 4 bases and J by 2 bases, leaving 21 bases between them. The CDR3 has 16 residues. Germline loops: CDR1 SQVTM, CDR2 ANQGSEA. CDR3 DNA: TGCAGCGTTGTTGGTTTCGGCAGGGGCGAAACCTACGAGCAGTACTTC. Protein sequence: CSVVGFGRGETYEQYF.

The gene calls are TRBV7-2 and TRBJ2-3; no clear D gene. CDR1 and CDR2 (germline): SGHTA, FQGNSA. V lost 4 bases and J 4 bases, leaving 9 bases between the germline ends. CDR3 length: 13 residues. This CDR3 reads CASSSGGADTQYF. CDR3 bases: TGTGCCAGCAGCTCCGGTGGGGCAGATACGCAGTATTTT. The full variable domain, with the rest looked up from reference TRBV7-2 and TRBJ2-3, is GAGVSQSPSNKVTEKGKDVELRCDPISGHTALYWYRQSLGQGLEFLIYFQGNSAPDKSGLPSDRFSAERTGGSVSTLTIQRTQQEDSAVYLCASSSGGADTQYFGPGTRLTVL.

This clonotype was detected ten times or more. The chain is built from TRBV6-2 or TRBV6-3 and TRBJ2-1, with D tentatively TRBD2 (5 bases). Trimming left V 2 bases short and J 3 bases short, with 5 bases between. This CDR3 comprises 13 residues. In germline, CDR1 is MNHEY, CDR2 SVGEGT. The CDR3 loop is CASSYRDYNEQFF. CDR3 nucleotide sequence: TGTGCCAGCAGTTACCGGGACTACAATGAGCAGTTCTTC.

CDR3 nucleotide sequence: TGCAGTGCTAGTCGCGACATCAATCAGCCCCAGCATTTT. Amino acid sequence: CSASRDINQPQHF. The chain joins TRBV20-1 to TRBJ1-5; D ambiguous. V was shortened by 3 bases and J by 3 bases, with 9 bases between the two germline ends. Germline CDR1 DFQATT, CDR2 SNEGSKA (reference sequence). This CDR3 has 13 amino acids.

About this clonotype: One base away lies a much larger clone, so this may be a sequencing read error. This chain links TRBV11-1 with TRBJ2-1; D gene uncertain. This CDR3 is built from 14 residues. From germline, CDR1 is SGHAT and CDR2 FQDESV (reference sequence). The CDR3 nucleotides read TGTGCCAGCAGGCTAGGGTACCCCATAAGTGAGCAGCTCTTC. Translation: CASRLGYPISEQLF.

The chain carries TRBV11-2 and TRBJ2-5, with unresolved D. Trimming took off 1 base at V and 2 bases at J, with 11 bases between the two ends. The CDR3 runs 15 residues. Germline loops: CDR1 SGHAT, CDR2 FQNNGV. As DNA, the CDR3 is TGTGCCAGCAGCTTAGGCGCGGACGAACAAGAGACCCAGTACTTC. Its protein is CASSLGADEQETQYF. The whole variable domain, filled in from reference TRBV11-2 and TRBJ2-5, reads EAGVAQSPRYKIIEKRQSVAFWCNPISGHATLYWYQQILGQGPKLLIQFQNNGVVDDSQLPKDRFSAERLKGVDSTLKIQPAKLEDSAVYLCASSLGADEQETQYFGPGTRLLVL.

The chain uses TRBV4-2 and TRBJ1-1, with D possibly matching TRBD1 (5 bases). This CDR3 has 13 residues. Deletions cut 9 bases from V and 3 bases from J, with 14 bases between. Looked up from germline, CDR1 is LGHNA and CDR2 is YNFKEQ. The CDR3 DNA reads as TGTGCCAGTACCACGCAGGGTCACACTGAAGCTTTCTTT. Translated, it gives CASTTQGHTEAFF.

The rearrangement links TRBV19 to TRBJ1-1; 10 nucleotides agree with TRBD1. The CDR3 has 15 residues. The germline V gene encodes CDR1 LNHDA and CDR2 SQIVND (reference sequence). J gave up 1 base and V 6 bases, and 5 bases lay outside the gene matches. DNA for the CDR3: TGTGCCAGTAGCCTGGACAGGGGGGAGAACACTGAAGCTTTCTTT. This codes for CASSLDRGENTEAFF.

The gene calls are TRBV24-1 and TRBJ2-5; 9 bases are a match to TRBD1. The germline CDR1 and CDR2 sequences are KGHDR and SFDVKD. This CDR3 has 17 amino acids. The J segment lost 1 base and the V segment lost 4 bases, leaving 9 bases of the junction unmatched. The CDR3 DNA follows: TGTGCCACCAGTGAGGGACAGGGTGGGGGATCCCAAGAGACCCAGTACTTC. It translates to CATSEGQGGGSQETQYF.

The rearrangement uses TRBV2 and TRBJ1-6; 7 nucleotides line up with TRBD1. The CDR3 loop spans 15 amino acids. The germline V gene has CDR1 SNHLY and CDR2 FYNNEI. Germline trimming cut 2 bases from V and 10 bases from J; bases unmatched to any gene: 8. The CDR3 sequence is CASSEYWGTESPLHF. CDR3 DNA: TGTGCCAGCAGTGAATATTGGGGGACAGAATCACCCCTCCACTTT.

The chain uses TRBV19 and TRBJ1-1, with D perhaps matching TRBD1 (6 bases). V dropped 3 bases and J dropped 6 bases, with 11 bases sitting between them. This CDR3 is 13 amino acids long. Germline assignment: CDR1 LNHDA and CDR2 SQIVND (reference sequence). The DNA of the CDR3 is TGTGCCAGTAGTATTACAGGGTTTGCTGAAGCTTTCTTT. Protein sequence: CASSITGFAEAFF.

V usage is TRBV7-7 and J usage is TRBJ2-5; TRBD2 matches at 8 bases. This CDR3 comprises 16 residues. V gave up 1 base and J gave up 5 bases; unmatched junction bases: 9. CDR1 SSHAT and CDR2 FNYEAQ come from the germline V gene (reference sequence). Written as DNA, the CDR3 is TGTGCCAGCAGCTTAGACGGACGGGGGGGAGAGGAGACCCAGTACTTC. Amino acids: CASSLDGRGGEETQYF.

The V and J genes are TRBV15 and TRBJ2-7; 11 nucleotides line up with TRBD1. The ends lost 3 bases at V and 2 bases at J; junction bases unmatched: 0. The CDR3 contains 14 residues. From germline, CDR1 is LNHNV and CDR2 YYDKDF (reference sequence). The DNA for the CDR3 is TGTGCCACCAGCAGGGACAGGGGGCCCTACGAGCAGTACTTC. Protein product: CATSRDRGPYEQYF. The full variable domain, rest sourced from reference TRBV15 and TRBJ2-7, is DAMVIQNPRYQVTQFGKPVTLSCSQTLNHNVMYWYQQKSSQAPKLLFHYYDKDFNNEADTPDNFQSRRPNTSFCFLDIRSPGLGDTAMYLCATSRDRGPYEQYFGPGTRLTVT.

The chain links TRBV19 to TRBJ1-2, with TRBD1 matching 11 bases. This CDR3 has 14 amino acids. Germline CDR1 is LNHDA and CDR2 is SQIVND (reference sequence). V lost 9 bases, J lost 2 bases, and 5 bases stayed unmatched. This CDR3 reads CASSGQGANYGYTF. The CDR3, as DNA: TGTGCCAGCTCCGGACAGGGGGCAAACTATGGCTACACCTTC.

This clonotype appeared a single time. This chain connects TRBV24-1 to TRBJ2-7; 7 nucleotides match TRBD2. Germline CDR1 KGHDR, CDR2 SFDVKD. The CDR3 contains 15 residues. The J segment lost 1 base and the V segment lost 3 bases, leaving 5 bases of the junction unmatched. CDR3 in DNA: TGTGCCACCAGTGATGGGGGGGAGGAATCCTACGAGCAGTACTTC. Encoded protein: CATSDGGEESYEQYF.

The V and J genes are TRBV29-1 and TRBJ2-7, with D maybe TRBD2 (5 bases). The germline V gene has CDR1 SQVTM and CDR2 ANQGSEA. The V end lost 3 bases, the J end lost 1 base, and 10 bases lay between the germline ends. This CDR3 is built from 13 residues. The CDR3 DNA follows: TGCAGCGTTGAGGAAGAGGGATCCTACGAGCAGTACTTC. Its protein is CSVEEEGSYEQYF.

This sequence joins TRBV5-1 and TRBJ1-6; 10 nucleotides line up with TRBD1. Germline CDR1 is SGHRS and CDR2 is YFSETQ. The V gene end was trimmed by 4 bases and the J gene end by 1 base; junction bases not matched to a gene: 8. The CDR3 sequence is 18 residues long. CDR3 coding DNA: TGCGCCAGCAGCCGGGATGGACAGGGGGGTTCCTATAATTCACCCCTCCACTTT. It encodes CASSRDGQGGSYNSPLHF.

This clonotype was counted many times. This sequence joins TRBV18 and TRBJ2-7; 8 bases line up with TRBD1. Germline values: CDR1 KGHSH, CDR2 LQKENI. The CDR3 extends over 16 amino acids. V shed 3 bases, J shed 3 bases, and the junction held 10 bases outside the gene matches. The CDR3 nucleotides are TGTGCCAGCTCACCTTCGGGACAGGATCACAACTACGAGCAGTACTTC. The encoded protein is CASSPSGQDHNYEQYF. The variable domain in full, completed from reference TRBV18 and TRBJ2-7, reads NAGVMQNPRHLVRRRGQEARLRCSPMKGHSHVYWYRQLPEEGLKFMVYLQKENIIDESGMPKERFSAEFPKEGPSILRIQQVVRGDSAAYFCASSPSGQDHNYEQYFGPGTRLTVT.

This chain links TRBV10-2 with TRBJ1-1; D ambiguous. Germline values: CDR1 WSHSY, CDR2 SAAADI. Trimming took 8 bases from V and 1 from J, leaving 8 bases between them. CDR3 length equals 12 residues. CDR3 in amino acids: CASARPNTEAFF. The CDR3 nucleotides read TGCGCCAGCGCTCGGCCGAACACTGAAGCTTTCTTT.

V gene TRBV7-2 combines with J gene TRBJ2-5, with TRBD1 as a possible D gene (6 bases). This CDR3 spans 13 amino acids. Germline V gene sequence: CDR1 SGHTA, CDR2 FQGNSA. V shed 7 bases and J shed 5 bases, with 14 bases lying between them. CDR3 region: CASTYFDRETQYF. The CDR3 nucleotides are TGTGCCAGCACTTATTTCGACAGGGAGACCCAGTACTTC.

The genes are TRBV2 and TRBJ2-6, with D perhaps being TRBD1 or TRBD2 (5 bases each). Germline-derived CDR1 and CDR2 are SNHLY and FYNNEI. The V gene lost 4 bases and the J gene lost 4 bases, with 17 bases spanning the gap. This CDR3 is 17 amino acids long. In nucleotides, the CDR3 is TGTGCCAGCAGTGCTAGAGGGACGCCAAAGGGGGCCAACGTCCTGACTTTC. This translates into CASSARGTPKGANVLTF.

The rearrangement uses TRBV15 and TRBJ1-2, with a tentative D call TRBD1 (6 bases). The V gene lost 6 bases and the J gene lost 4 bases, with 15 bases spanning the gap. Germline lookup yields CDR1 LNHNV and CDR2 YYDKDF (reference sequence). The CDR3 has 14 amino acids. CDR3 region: CATRRDTDFYGYTF. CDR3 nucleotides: TGTGCCACCAGAAGGGACACGGACTTCTATGGCTACACCTTC. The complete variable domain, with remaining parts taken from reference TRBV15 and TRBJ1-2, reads DAMVIQNPRYQVTQFGKPVTLSCSQTLNHNVMYWYQQKSSQAPKLLFHYYDKDFNNEADTPDNFQSRRPNTSFCFLDIRSPGLGDTAMYLCATRRDTDFYGYTFGSGTRLTVV.

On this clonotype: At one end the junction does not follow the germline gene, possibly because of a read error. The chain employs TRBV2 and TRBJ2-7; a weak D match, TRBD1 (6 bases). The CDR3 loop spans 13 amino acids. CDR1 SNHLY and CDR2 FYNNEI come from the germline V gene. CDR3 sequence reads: CASGARGSYEQCF. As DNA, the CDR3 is TGTGCCAGCGGGGCCAGGGGTTCCTACGAGCAGTGCTTC.

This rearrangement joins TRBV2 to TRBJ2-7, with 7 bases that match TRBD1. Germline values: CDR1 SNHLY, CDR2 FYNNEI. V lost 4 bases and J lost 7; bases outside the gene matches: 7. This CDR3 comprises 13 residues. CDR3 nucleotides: TGTGCCAGCAGTGCCTGGGACAGTTATGAGCAGTACTTC. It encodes CASSAWDSYEQYF.

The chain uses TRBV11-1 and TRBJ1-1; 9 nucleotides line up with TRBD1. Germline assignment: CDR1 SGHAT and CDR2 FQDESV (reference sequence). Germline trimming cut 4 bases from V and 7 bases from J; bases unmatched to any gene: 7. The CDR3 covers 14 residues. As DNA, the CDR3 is TGTGCCAGCAGCTCAGAAGGGACAGGGTTTGAAGCTTTCTTT. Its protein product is CASSSEGTGFEAFF.

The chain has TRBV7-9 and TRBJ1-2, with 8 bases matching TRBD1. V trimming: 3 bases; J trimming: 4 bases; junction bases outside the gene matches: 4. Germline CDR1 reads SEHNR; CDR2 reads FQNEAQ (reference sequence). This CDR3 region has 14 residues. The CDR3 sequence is CASSLGTGSYGYTF. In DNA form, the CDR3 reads TGTGCCAGCAGCTTGGGGACAGGTAGCTATGGCTACACCTTC.

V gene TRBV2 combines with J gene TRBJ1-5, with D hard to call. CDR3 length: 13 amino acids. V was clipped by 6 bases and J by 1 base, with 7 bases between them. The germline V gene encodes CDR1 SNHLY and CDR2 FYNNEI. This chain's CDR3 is CASRSDSNQPQHF. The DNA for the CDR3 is TGTGCCAGCAGGTCAGACAGCAATCAGCCCCAGCATTTT.